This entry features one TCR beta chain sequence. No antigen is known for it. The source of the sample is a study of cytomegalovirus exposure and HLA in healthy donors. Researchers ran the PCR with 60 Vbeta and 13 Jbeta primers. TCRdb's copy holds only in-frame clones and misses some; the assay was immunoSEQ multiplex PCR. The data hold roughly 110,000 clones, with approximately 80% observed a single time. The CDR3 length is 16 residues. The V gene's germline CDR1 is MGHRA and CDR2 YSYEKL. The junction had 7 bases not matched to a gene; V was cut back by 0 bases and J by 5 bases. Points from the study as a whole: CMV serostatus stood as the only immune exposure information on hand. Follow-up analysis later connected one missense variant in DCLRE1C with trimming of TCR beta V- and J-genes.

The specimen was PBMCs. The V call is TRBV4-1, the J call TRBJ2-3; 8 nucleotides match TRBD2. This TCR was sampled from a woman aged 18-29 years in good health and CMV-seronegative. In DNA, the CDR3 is TGCGCCAGCAGCCAAGATTGGGCGACTAGCGAAGATACGCAGTATTTT. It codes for CASSQDWATSEDTQYF.